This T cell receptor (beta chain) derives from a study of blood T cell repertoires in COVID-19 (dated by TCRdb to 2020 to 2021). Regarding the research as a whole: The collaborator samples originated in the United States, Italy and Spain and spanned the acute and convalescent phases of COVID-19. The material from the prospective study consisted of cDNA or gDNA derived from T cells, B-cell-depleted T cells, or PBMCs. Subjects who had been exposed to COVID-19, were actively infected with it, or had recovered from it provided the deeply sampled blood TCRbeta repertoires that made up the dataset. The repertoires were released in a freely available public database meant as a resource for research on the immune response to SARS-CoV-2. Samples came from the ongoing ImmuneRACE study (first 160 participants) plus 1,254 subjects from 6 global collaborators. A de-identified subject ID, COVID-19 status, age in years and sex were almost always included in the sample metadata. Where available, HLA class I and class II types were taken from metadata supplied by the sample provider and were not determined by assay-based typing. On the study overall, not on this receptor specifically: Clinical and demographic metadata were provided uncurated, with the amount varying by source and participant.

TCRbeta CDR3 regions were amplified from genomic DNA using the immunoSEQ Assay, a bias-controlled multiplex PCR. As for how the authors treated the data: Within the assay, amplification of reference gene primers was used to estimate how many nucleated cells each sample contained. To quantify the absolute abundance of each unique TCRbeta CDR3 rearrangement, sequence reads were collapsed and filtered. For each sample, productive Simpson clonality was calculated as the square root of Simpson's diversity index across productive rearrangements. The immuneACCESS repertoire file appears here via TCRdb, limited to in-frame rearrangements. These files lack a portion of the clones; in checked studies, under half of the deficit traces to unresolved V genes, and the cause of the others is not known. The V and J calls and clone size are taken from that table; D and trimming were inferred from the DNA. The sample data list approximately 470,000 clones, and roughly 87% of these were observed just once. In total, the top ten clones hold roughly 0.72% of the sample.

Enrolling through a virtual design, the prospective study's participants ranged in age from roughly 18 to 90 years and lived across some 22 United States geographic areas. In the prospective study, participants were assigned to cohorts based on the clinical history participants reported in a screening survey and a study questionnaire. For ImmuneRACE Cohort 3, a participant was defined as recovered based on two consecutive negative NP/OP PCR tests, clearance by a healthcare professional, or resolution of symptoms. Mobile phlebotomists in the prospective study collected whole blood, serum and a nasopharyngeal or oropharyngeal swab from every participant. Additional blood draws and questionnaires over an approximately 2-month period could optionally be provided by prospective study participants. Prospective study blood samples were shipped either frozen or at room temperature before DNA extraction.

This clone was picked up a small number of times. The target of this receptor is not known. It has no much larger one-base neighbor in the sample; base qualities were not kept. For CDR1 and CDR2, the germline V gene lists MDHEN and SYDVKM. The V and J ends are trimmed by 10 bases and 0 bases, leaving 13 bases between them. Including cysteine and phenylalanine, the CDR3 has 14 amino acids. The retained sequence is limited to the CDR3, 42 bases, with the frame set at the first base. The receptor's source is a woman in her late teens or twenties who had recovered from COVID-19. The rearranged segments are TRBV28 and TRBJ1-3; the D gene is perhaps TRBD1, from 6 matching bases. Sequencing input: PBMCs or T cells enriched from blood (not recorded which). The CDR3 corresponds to CATADSFSGNTIYF. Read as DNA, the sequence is TGTGCCACCGCGGACAGTTTCTCTGGAAACACCATATATTTT.